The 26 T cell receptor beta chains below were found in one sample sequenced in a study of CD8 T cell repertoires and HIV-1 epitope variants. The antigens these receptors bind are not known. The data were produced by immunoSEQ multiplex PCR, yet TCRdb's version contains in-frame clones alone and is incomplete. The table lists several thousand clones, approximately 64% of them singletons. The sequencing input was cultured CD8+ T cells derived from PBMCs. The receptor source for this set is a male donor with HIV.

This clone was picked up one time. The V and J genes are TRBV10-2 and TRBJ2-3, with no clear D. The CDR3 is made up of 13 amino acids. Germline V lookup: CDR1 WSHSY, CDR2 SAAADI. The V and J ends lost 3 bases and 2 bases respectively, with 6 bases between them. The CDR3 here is CASSDGTTDTQYF. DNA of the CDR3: TGCGCCAGCAGTGACGGTACCACAGATACGCAGTATTTT.

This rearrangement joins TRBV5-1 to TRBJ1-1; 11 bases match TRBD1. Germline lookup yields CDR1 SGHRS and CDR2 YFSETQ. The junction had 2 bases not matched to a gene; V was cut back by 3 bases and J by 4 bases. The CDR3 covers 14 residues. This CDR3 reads CASSSGTGGTEAFF. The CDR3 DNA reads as TGCGCCAGCAGCTCTGGGACAGGGGGCACTGAAGCTTTCTTT.

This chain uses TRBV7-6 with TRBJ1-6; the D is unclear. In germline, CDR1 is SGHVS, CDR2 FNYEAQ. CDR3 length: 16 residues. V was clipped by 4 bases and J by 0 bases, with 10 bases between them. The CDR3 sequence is CASSSSGNSYNSPLHF. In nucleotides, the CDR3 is TGTGCCAGCAGCTCCTCCGGGAACTCCTATAATTCACCCCTCCACTTT.

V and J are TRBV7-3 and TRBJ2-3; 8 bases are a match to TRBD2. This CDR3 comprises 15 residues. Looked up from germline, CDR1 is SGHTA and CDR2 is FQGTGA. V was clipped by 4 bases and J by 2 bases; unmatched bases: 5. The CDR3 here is CASSSGLVATDTQYF. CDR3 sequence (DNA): TGTGCCAGCAGCTCGGGACTAGTTGCCACAGATACGCAGTATTTT. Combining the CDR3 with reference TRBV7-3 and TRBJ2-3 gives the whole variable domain GAGVSQTPSNKVTEKGKYVELRCDPISGHTALYWYRQSLGQGPEFLIYFQGTGAADDSGLPNDRFFAVRPEGSVSTLKIQRTERGDSAVYLCASSSGLVATDTQYFGPGTRLTVL.

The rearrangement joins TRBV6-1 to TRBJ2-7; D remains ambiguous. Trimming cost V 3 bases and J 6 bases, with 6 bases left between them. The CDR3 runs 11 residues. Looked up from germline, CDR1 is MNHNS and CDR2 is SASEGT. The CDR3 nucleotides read TGTGCCAGCAGTGACAGACCCGAGCAGTACTTC. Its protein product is CASSDRPEQYF.

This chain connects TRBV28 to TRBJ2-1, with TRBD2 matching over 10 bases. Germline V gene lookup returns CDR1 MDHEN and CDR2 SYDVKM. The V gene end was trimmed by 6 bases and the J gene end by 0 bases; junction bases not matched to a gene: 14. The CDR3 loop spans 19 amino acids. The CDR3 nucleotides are TGTGCCAGCAGCCCAGGACTAGCGGACATGATGAGCTCCTACAATGAGCAGTTCTTC. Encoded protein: CASSPGLADMMSSYNEQFF.

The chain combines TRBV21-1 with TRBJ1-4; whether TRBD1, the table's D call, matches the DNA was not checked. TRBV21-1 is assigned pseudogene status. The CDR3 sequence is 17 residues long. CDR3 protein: CASSKAHRGAKDEKLFF. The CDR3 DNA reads TGTGCCAGCAGCAAAGCGCACAGGGGAGCGAAGGATGAAAAACTGTTTTTT.

CDR3: CASSFFTSGNTDTQYF. For the CDR3, the DNA is TGTGCCAGCAGTTTTTTTACTAGCGGGAACACAGATACGCAGTATTTT. J is TRBJ2-3 and V is TRBV28, with 10 bases that match TRBD2. CDR3 length: 16 residues. V shed 3 bases and J 2 bases; nucleotides not matched to a gene: 5. Germline V gene data show CDR1 as MDHEN and CDR2 as SYDVKM. The entire variable domain, with the rest obtained from reference TRBV28 and TRBJ2-3, is as follows: DVKVTQSSRYLVKRTGEKVFLECVQDMDHENMFWYRQDPGLGLRLIYFSYDVKMKEKGDIPEGYSVSREKKERFSLILESASTNQTSMYLCASSFFTSGNTDTQYFGPGTRLTVL.

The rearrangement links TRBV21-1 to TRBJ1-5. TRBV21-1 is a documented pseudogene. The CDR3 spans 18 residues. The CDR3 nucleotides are TGTGCCAGCAGCAAAGTGACGGATCGGGTAAAGGGAAATCAGCCCCAGCATTTT. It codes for CASSKVTDRVKGNQPQHF.

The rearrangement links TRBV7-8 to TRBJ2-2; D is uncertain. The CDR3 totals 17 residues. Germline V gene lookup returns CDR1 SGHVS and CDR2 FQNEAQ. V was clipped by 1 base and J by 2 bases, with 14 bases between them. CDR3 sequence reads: CASSLEGEAVNTGELFF. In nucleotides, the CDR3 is TGTGCCAGCAGCTTAGAGGGCGAGGCCGTCAACACCGGGGAGCTGTTTTTT.

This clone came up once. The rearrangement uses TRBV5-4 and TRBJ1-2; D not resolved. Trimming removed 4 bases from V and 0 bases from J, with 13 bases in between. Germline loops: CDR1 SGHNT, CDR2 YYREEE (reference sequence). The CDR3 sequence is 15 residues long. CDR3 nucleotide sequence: TGTGCCAGCAGCCAAGATCGGGCAGCTAACTATGGCTACACCTTC. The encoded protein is CASSQDRAANYGYTF.

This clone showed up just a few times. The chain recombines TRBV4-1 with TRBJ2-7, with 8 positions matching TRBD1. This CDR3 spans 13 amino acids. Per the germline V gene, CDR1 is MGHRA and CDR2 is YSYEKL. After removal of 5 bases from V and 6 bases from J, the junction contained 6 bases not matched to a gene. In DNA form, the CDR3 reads TGCGCCAGCAGCGAACGGACAGGGCTCGAGCAGTACTTC. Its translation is CASSERTGLEQYF.

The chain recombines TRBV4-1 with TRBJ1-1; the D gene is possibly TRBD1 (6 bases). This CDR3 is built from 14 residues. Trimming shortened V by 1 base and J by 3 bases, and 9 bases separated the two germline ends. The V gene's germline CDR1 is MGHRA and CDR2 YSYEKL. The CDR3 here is CASSQVEGDTEAFF. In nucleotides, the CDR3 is TGCGCCAGCAGCCAAGTAGAGGGGGACACTGAAGCTTTCTTT.

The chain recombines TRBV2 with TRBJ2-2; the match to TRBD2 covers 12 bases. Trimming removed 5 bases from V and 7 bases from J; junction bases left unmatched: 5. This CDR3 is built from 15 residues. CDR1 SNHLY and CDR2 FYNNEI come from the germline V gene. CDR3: CASSLAGGPSGELFF. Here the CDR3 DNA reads TGTGCCAGCAGTCTAGCGGGAGGGCCAAGCGGGGAGCTGTTTTTT.

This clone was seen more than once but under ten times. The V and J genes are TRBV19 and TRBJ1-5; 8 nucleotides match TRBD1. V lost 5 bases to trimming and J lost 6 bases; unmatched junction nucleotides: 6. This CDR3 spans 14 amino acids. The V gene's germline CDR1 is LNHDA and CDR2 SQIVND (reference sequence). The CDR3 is CASSPDRGSQPQHF. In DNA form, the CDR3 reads TGTGCCAGTAGTCCCGACAGGGGTAGTCAGCCCCAGCATTTT. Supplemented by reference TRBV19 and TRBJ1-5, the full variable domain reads DGGITQSPKYLFRKEGQNVTLSCEQNLNHDAMYWYRQDPGQGLRLIYYSQIVNDFQKGDIAEGYSVSREKKESFPLTVTSAQKNPTAFYLCASSPDRGSQPQHFGDGTRLSIL.

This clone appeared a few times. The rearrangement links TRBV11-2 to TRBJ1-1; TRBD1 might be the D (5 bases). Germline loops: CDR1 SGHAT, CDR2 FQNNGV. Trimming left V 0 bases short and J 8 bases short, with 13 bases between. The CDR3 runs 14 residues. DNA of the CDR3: TGTGCCAGCAGCTTAGATCTAGACAGTGGGGAAGCTTTCTTT. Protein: CASSLDLDSGEAFF.

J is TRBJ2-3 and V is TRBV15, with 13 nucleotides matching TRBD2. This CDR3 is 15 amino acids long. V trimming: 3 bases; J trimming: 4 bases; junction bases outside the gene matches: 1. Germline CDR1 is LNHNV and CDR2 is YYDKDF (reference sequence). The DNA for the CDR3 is TGTGCCACCAGCAGTACTAGCGGGGGGGCAGATACGCAGTATTTT. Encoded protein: CATSSTSGGADTQYF.

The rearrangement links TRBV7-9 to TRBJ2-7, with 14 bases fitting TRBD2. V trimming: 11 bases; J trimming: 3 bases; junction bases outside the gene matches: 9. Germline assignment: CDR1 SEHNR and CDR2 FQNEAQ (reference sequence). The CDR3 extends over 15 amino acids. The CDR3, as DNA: TGTGCCGCGTCGGGGACTAGCGGGAGTAGCTACGAGCAGTACTTC. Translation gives CAASGTSGSSYEQYF.

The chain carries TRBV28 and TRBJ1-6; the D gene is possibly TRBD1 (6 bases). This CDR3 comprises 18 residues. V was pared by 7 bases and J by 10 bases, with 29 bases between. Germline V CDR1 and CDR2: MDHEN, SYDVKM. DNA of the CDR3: TGTGCCAGCACCGACACCCCGGGGGGCAGCCCCATGGGGTCACCCCTCCACTTT. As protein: CASTDTPGGSPMGSPLHF.

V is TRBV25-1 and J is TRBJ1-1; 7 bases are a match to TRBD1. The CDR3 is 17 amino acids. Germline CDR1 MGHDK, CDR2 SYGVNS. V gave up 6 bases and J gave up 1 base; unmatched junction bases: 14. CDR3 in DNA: TGTGCCAGCAGCCCCTCCCAGGGGGATATGGGGAACACTGAAGCTTTCTTT. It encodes CASSPSQGDMGNTEAFF.

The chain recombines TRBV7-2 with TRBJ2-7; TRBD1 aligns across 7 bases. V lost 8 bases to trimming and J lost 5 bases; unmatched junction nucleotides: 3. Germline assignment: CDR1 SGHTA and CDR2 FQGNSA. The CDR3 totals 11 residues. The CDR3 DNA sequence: TGTGCCAGCGCAACAGGGGACGAGCAGTACTTC. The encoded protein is CASATGDEQYF.

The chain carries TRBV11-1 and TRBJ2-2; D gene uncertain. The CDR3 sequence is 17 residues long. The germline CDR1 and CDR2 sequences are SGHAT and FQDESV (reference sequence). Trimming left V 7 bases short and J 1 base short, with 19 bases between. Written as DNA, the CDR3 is TGTGCCAGCACCGGAGACTTATTCGGCGAGAACACCGGGGAGCTGTTTTTT. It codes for CASTGDLFGENTGELFF. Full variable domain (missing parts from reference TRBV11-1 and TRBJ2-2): EAEVAQSPRYKITEKSQAVAFWCDPISGHATLYWYRQILGQGPELLVQFQDESVVDDSQLPKDRFSAERLKGVDSTLKIQPAELGDSAMYLCASTGDLFGENTGELFFGEGSRLTVL.

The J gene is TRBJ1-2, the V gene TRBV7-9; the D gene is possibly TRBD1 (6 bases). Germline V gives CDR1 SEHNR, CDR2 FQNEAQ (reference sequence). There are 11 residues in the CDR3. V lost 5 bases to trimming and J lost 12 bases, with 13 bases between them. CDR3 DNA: TGTGCCAGCAGCCCCGGGGGGCAACACACCTTC. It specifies CASSPGGQHTF.

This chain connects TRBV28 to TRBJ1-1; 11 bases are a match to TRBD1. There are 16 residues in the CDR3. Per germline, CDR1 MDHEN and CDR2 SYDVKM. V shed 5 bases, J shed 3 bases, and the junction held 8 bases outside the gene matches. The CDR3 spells CASSPWTGGADTEAFF. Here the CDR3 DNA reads TGTGCCAGCAGTCCCTGGACAGGGGGCGCGGACACTGAAGCTTTCTTT.

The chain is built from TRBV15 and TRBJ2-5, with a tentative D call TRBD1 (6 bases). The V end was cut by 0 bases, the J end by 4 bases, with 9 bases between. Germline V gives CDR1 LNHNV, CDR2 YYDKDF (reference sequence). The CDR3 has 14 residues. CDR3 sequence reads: CATSRDVGGETQYF. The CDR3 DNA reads TGTGCCACCAGCAGAGACGTAGGGGGAGAGACCCAGTACTTC.

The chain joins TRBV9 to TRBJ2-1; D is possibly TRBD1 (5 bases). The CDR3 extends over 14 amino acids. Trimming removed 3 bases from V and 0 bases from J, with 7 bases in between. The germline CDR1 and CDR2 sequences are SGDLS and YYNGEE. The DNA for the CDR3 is TGTGCCAGCAGCGACGACAGCTCCTACAATGAGCAGTTCTTC. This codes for CASSDDSSYNEQFF.